Listed here are 22 T cell receptor beta chains from one sample, sequenced in a study of blood T cells in healthy people across ages (dated by TCRdb to the mid-2010s). The method was 5' RACE. Instrument used: Illumina HiSeq 2500. The second PCR ran for roughly 6 to 11 cycles and used a J-beta primer mix along with a sample-barcoded 5' primer. Using fastp at Q25 and MiXCR, TCRdb reprocessed the public reads and kept productive beta chains. Duplicate CDR3 protein sequences are folded into a single record with the most common DNA and genes. This sample holds roughly 1,100,000 distinct CDR3 sequences; 20% to 25% were observed only once. About 0.69% of the sample goes to the ten largest clones. The same sample was also used in a study of T cells of mothers and their children.

Material: blood. The origin of the receptors is a girl aged 2-10 years in good health.

The J gene is TRBJ2-5, the V gene TRBV21-1. The DNA matches TRBJ2-1 better at its end, which makes the J call doubtful. TRBV21-1 is deemed a pseudogene. This CDR3 has 13 residues. The CDR3, as DNA: TGTGCCAGCAGCAAAGGAAGGAGAAATGAGCAGTTCTTC. This encodes CASSKGRRNEQFF.

The chain employs TRBV3-1 and TRBJ1-2; D is unresolved. Trimming left V 3 bases short and J 4 bases short, with 9 bases between. Germline V gene sequence: CDR1 LGHDT, CDR2 YNNKEL (reference sequence). CDR3 size: 13 residues. The chain's CDR3 is CASSHLAAYGYTF. The CDR3 coding sequence is TGTGCCAGCAGCCATCTCGCAGCCTATGGCTACACCTTC.

This clonotype showed up just a few times. The genes are TRBV19 and TRBJ2-5; 7 nucleotides line up with TRBD2. Near its end, the DNA agrees better with TRBJ2-1, so the J call may be wrong. In germline, CDR1 is LNHDA, CDR2 SQIVND (reference sequence). CDR3 length: 12 amino acids. The CDR3 DNA sequence: TGTGCCGGCGGGAGTCCAGGGAATGAGCAGTTCTTC. Amino acids: CAGGSPGNEQFF.

This clonotype has more than one count but fewer than ten. V is TRBV29-1 and J is TRBJ2-5; D is ambiguous. V lost 6 bases and J lost 4, with 9 bases in between. The CDR3 totals 11 residues. Germline V gene sequence: CDR1 SQVTM, CDR2 ANQGSEA. The CDR3 nucleotides read TGCAGCGTCATTTATGGAGAGACCCAGTACTTC. Protein: CSVIYGETQYF.

V gene TRBV7-9 combines with J gene TRBJ2-7; a weak D match, TRBD2 (6 bases). The CDR3 is made up of 16 amino acids. Germline loops: CDR1 SEHNR, CDR2 FQNEAQ (reference sequence). Deletions cut 2 bases from V and 3 bases from J, with 17 bases between. The CDR3 DNA is TGTGCCAGCAGCTTATCCCCCGGGACGGGACTCTACGAGCAGTACTTC. Translated: CASSLSPGTGLYEQYF.

This clonotype has just a few counts. The CDR3 DNA is TGCGCCAGCAGCCATATGCTAAGAGGCGACAGGGGCAATGAGCAGTTCTTC. It yields the protein CASSHMLRGDRGNEQFF. The genes are TRBV4-3 and TRBJ2-5; 8 bases map to TRBD1. Near its end, the DNA agrees better with TRBJ2-1, so the J call may be wrong. Germline CDR1 LGHNA, CDR2 YSLEER. The CDR3 runs 17 residues.

On this clonotype itself: One end of the junction fails to match germline, which may point to a read error. The genes are TRBV5-1 and TRBJ2-5; either TRBD1 or TRBD2 may fit D (5 bases each). This CDR3 comprises 16 residues. CDR1 SGHRS and CDR2 YFSETQ come from the germline V gene. CDR3 sequence reads: CASSLDRVGPEETQYF. The CDR3, as DNA: TGCGCCAGCAGCTTGGATCGCGTGGGACCTGAAGAGACCCAATACTTC.

This clonotype has a handful of counts. The V gene is TRBV6-6, the J gene TRBJ1-1; perhaps TRBD1 as D (5 bases). Per germline, CDR1 MNHNY and CDR2 SVGAGI (reference sequence). V shed 6 bases and J shed 5 bases, with 13 bases lying between them. The CDR3 length is 13 residues. The CDR3 region is CASRGRVETEAFF. The CDR3 DNA sequence: TGTGCCAGCAGAGGCAGGGTGGAAACTGAAGCTTTCTTT.

The CDR3 reads CSAITASEDYEQYF. DNA for the CDR3: TGCAGTGCTATAACGGCCTCCGAAGACTACGAGCAGTACTTC. The V gene is TRBV20-1, the J gene TRBJ2-7; no clear D. The germline V and J ends were trimmed by 4 bases and 3 bases, with 16 bases remaining between them. Looked up from germline, CDR1 is DFQATT and CDR2 is SNEGSKA (reference sequence). The CDR3 has 14 amino acids.

The J gene is TRBJ2-7, the V gene TRBV11-2; D not certain. The CDR3 length is 15 residues. Germline lookup yields CDR1 SGHAT and CDR2 FQNNGV. The V and J ends lost 3 bases and 2 bases respectively, with 14 bases between them. In DNA, the CDR3 is TGTGCCAGCAGCTTTTCATGGTCAGTTCCCTACGAGCAGTACTTC. Protein: CASSFSWSVPYEQYF.

This chain connects TRBV28 to TRBJ2-6; D perhaps matches TRBD1 (6 bases). CDR1 is MDHEN and CDR2 is SYDVKM in the germline V gene. Trimming cost V 5 bases and J 1 base, with 15 bases left between them. This CDR3 is built from 17 residues. This CDR3 reads CASSPQSRGSGANVLTF. The CDR3 DNA follows: TGTGCCAGCAGTCCCCAAAGTAGGGGGTCTGGGGCCAACGTCCTGACTTTC.

A few counts support this clonotype. The V gene is TRBV5-1, the J gene TRBJ2-1; D is ambiguous. Deletions cut 4 bases from V and 4 bases from J, with 12 bases between. The CDR3 loop spans 14 amino acids. CDR1 and CDR2 from the germline V gene are SGHRS and YFSETQ. CDR3 residues: CASSAVTMYNEQFF. Here the CDR3 DNA reads TGCGCCAGCAGCGCCGTTACGATGTACAATGAGCAGTTCTTC.

The rearrangement joins TRBV28 to TRBJ1-6; D gene unclear. The CDR3 contains 13 residues. The V end lost 4 bases, the J end lost 5 bases, and 6 bases lay between the germline ends. From germline, CDR1 is MDHEN and CDR2 SYDVKM. The CDR3 here is CASSSTHNSPLHF. The CDR3 DNA is TGTGCCAGCAGTTCCACTCATAATTCACCCCTCCACTTT.

This chain connects TRBV15 to TRBJ2-3; D unclear. Germline V gene data show CDR1 as LNHNV and CDR2 as YYDKDF (reference sequence). This CDR3 spans 13 amino acids. Trimming pared 1 base from V and 9 bases from J, leaving 11 bases between. DNA of the CDR3: TGTGCCACCAGCAGAGGCAGAGTCCCAACGCAGTATTTT. Translation gives CATSRGRVPTQYF.

The chain joins TRBV2 to TRBJ2-7, with a tentative D call TRBD1 (6 bases). V lost 3 bases and J 7 bases, leaving 10 bases between the germline ends. CDR1 SNHLY and CDR2 FYNNEI come from the germline V gene. The CDR3 sequence is 12 residues long. The CDR3 protein is CASSEAGVEQYF. CDR3 DNA: TGTGCCAGCAGTGAGGCAGGGGTTGAGCAGTACTTC.

This sequence joins TRBV11-2 and TRBJ2-1, with a tentative D call TRBD2 (5 bases). Germline CDR1 SGHAT, CDR2 FQNNGV. Trimming removed 2 bases from V and 8 bases from J, with 31 bases in between. This CDR3 comprises 20 residues. The CDR3 is CASSLLVSISRGKTLDEQFF. The CDR3 coding sequence is TGTGCCAGCAGCTTACTCGTTTCTATTTCTCGGGGAAAAACCCTTGATGAGCAGTTCTTC.

The chain is built from TRBV6-5 and TRBJ2-5; TRBD2 aligns across 11 bases. The last part of the DNA fits TRBJ2-1 better; the J call may be wrong. The germline V gene encodes CDR1 MNHEY and CDR2 SVGAGI. This CDR3 spans 18 amino acids. The DNA for the CDR3 is TGTGCCAGCAGTTACTCAGGGGTCGGTAGCGGGGGGGCCTATGAGCAGTTCTTC. Translated, it gives CASSYSGVGSGGAYEQFF.

The chain uses TRBV5-6 and TRBJ2-7, with D perhaps TRBD2 (6 bases). Germline V gives CDR1 SGHDT, CDR2 YYEEEE. The CDR3 sequence is 14 residues long. Between the trimmed V and J ends, which lost 4 bases and 0 bases, there was a span of 11 bases. The CDR3 reads CASSRGSGSYEQYF. The CDR3 bases are TGTGCCAGCAGCCGAGGTAGCGGCTCCTACGAGCAGTACTTC.

To note about this clonotype: At one end, the junction sequence differs from germline, possibly due to a read error. The rearrangement joins TRBV7-2 to TRBJ2-2; a weak D match, TRBD2 (6 bases). This CDR3 region has 12 residues. Per the germline V gene, CDR1 is SGHTA and CDR2 is FQGNSA. The CDR3 nucleotides are TGTGTCAGCAAGCGGGTCGACGGGGAGCTGTTTTTT. It specifies CVSKRVDGELFF.

This clonotype was observed a handful of times. The chain is built from TRBV9 and TRBJ2-7; D not resolved. The CDR3 is 17 amino acids. Looked up from germline, CDR1 is SGDLS and CDR2 is YYNGEE. Trimming cost V 0 bases and J 1 base, with 17 bases left between them. The CDR3 sequence: CASSVEVGADPSYEQYF. The CDR3 coding sequence is TGTGCCAGCAGCGTAGAAGTAGGAGCAGACCCATCCTACGAGCAGTACTTC.

This clonotype has only a few counts. V and J are TRBV10-1 and TRBJ2-2; possibly TRBD2 for D (5 bases). There are 15 residues in the CDR3. Germline CDR1 reads WNHNN; CDR2 reads SYGVQD (reference sequence). The germline V and J ends were trimmed by 3 bases and 0 bases, with 8 bases remaining between them. The CDR3 nucleotides are TGCGCCAGCAGTGATAGAGGGACGAACACCGGGGAGCTGTTTTTT. Translating gives CASSDRGTNTGELFF.

This clonotype has a handful of counts. The chain carries TRBV4-1 and TRBJ1-2, with D tentatively TRBD1 (5 bases). Germline lookup yields CDR1 MGHRA and CDR2 YSYEKL. The CDR3 spans 17 residues. Trimming took 1 base from V and 0 from J, leaving 15 bases between them. DNA for the CDR3: TGCGCCAGCAGCCAAGTACGGGGCGAAGCGTCTAACTATGGCTACACCTTC. Its translation: CASSQVRGEASNYGYTF.